The entry below gives a single T cell receptor (beta chain) sequence along with its context. The sample belongs to a study of immune characterization of retroperitoneal liposarcoma. Germline V gene sequence: CDR1 MNHEY, CDR2 SVGEGT. This CDR3 is 14 amino acids long. The V gene lost 0 bases and the J gene lost 8 bases, with 11 bases spanning the gap. One entry per CDR3 protein, called by TCRdb with MiXCR from the PCR reads. The sample holds roughly 7,300 distinct CDR3 sequences, 30% seen once. This rearrangement joins TRBV6-2 or TRBV6-3 to TRBJ2-1; D call uncertain. Sequenced input: blood. The sequence was collected from a male donor with retroperitoneal liposarcoma. The CDR3 region has the DNA TGTGCCAGCAGTTACTCATCGACCGCACATGAGCAGTTCTTC. It encodes CASSYSSTAHEQFF.